The present entry profiles one TCR beta chain with its context. The sample originates from a study of blood T cell repertoires in COVID-19. About the research overall: From T cells, B-cell-depleted T cells, or PBMCs came the material, which was cDNA or gDNA.

As originally analysed: Amplifying reference gene primers gave estimates of nucleated cell counts. The table came from immunoSEQ multiplex PCR; TCRdb's copy has only in-frame clones and leaves some out. V and J calls and clone size are copied from that table; D and trimming were computed from the DNA. The profile shows fewer than 150,000 clones, over 70% of them singletons. Germline CDR1 reads DFQATT; CDR2 reads SNEGSKA (reference sequence). Trimming shortened V by 3 bases and J by 2 bases, and 11 bases separated the two germline ends. CDR3 size: 14 residues. This clonotype was obtained from a middle-aged man with acute or convalescent COVID-19. Sequencing input: peripheral blood. V gene TRBV20-1 combines with J gene TRBJ1-5; possibly TRBD1 for D (5 bases). The chain's CDR3 is CSASPQGGNQPQHF. CDR3 sequence (DNA): TGCAGTGCTAGTCCTCAGGGTGGCAATCAGCCCCAGCATTTT.